The rows below give T cell receptor beta chains drawn from one sample of a study of cytomegalovirus exposure and HLA in healthy donors. Measured with immunoSEQ multiplex PCR; TCRdb has only the in-frame clones, and not every one. The table records some 99,000 clones, around four fifths of them present only once. The sequencing sample was made of PBMCs. The receptors were sampled from a man between 40 and 49 years old in good health and CMV-seronegative. Both conserved end residues are part of each CDR3. Each record gives: clone size, J gene, V gene, D gene, CDR3 protein, CDR3 DNA. A D gene is named only where the DNA matches it firmly. A clone size is listed for some rows: how often the clone was seen (once, few, many), or a class if it is expanded.

clone size: -
J gene: TRBJ2-3
V gene: TRBV4-1
D gene: -
CDR3 protein: CASSQEEKLAGSTDTQYF
CDR3 DNA: TGCGCCAGCAGCCAAGAAGAGAAACTAGCTGGCAGCACAGATACGCAGTATTTT

clone size: few
J gene: TRBJ2-7
V gene: TRBV6-5
D gene: -
CDR3 protein: CASSPRLDYYEQYF
CDR3 DNA: TGTGCCAGCAGTCCAAGACTAGATTACTACGAGCAGTACTTC

clone size: -
J gene: TRBJ2-3
V gene: TRBV28
D gene: TRBD2
CDR3 protein: CASRSGTSETDTQYF
CDR3 DNA: TGTGCCAGCAGAAGCGGGACTAGCGAGACAGATACGCAGTATTTT

clone size: few
J gene: TRBJ1-5
V gene: TRBV7-2
D gene: -
CDR3 protein: CASSLSGQLNQPQHF
CDR3 DNA: TGTGCCAGCAGCTTATCAGGACAGCTCAATCAGCCCCAGCATTTT

clone size: -
J gene: TRBJ1-2
V gene: TRBV27
D gene: TRBD1
CDR3 protein: CASSPTRMGQVSGGGYTF
CDR3 DNA: TGTGCCAGCAGTCCCACTCGAATGGGACAGGTATCCGGAGGGGGCTACACCTTC

clone size: -
J gene: TRBJ2-7
V gene: TRBV27
D gene: TRBD1
CDR3 protein: CASSSRDREREQYF
CDR3 DNA: TGTGCCAGCAGTTCCCGGGACAGGGAAAGGGAGCAGTACTTC

clone size: -
J gene: TRBJ1-2
V gene: TRBV27
D gene: TRBD1
CDR3 protein: CASSLSLGQGCGYTF
CDR3 DNA: TGTGCCAGCAGTTTATCCCTAGGACAGGGATGTGGCTACACCTTC

clone size: -
J gene: TRBJ2-7
V gene: TRBV19
D gene: -
CDR3 protein: CASSITDSYEQYF
CDR3 DNA: TGTGCCAGTAGTATTACAGATTCCTACGAGCAGTACTTC

clone size: -
J gene: TRBJ2-2
V gene: TRBV12-5
D gene: -
CDR3 protein: CASGSLSRGELFF
CDR3 DNA: TGTGCTAGTGGTTCCCTTTCGCGTGGGGAGCTGTTTTTT

clone size: -
J gene: TRBJ2-3
V gene: TRBV6-4
D gene: -
CDR3 protein: CASSDGRGRMDTQYF
CDR3 DNA: TGTGCCAGCAGTGACGGGCGGGGAAGAATGGATACGCAGTATTTT

clone size: -
J gene: TRBJ2-5
V gene: TRBV7-2
D gene: TRBD2
CDR3 protein: CASSFPRGGSVETQYF
CDR3 DNA: TGTGCCAGCAGCTTTCCGCGGGGGGGCTCCGTAGAGACCCAGTACTTC

clone size: -
J gene: TRBJ1-3
V gene: TRBV7-9
D gene: TRBD1
CDR3 protein: CASSFGQGSGNTIYF
CDR3 DNA: TGTGCCAGCAGCTTTGGACAGGGGTCTGGAAACACCATATATTTT

clone size: -
J gene: TRBJ2-2
V gene: TRBV19
D gene: -
CDR3 protein: CASTPPGADGRLFF
CDR3 DNA: TGTGCCAGTACCCCTCCCGGGGCGGACGGGAGGCTGTTTTTT

clone size: few
J gene: TRBJ2-7
V gene: TRBV5-1
D gene: TRBD1
CDR3 protein: CASSGGPASYEQYF
CDR3 DNA: TGCGCCAGCTCAGGGGGTCCTGCCTCCTACGAGCAGTACTTC

clone size: -
J gene: TRBJ2-1
V gene: TRBV5-4
D gene: TRBD2
CDR3 protein: CASRPGTSGINEQFF
CDR3 DNA: TGTGCCAGCAGGCCCGGGACTAGCGGGATCAATGAGCAGTTCTTC

clone size: -
J gene: TRBJ2-5
V gene: TRBV5-4
D gene: TRBD2
CDR3 protein: CASSLNSGGSETQYF
CDR3 DNA: TGTGCCAGCAGCCTGAATAGCGGGGGATCGGAGACCCAGTACTTC

clone size: few
J gene: TRBJ2-5
V gene: TRBV4-1
D gene: -
CDR3 protein: CASSHGEGGQETQYF
CDR3 DNA: TGCGCCAGCAGCCATGGCGAAGGGGGCCAAGAGACCCAGTACTTC

clone size: -
J gene: TRBJ1-2
V gene: TRBV4-1
D gene: TRBD1
CDR3 protein: CASSQLGQVFYGYTF
CDR3 DNA: TGCGCCAGCAGCCAGCTGGGACAGGTTTTCTATGGCTACACCTTC

clone size: -
J gene: TRBJ1-3
V gene: TRBV10-2
D gene: -
CDR3 protein: CATGKQTSGNTIYF
CDR3 DNA: TGCGCCACGGGGAAACAGACCTCTGGAAACACCATATATTTT

clone size: -
J gene: TRBJ2-1
V gene: TRBV5-4
D gene: -
CDR3 protein: CASNYLPVLDEQFF
CDR3 DNA: TGTGCCAGCAACTACCTCCCGGTACTTGATGAGCAGTTCTTC

clone size: -
J gene: TRBJ2-6
V gene: TRBV7-8
D gene: -
CDR3 protein: CASSLGQGDSGANVLTF
CDR3 DNA: TGTGCCAGCAGCTTAGGCCAGGGCGACTCTGGGGCCAACGTCCTGACTTTC

clone size: -
J gene: TRBJ2-1
V gene: TRBV2
D gene: TRBD1
CDR3 protein: CASSALGQGSEQFF
CDR3 DNA: TGTGCCAGCAGTGCCCTCGGACAGGGCAGTGAGCAGTTCTTC

clone size: -
J gene: TRBJ1-4
V gene: TRBV1
D gene: -
CDR3 protein: CTSSQAWGRRNEKLFF
CDR3 DNA: TGCACCAGCAGCCAAGCCTGGGGGAGGCGGAATGAAAAACTGTTTTTT

clone size: -
J gene: TRBJ1-4
V gene: TRBV7-9
D gene: TRBD1
CDR3 protein: CASSLGTATNEKLFF
CDR3 DNA: TGTGCCAGCAGCTTGGGGACAGCAACTAATGAAAAACTGTTTTTT

clone size: -
J gene: TRBJ1-3
V gene: TRBV5-4
D gene: -
CDR3 protein: CASSLQGTTGNTIYF
CDR3 DNA: TGTGCCAGCAGCTTGCAAGGGACAACTGGAAACACCATATATTTT

clone size: once
J gene: TRBJ2-5
V gene: TRBV7-2
D gene: TRBD2
CDR3 protein: CASSPVGSGGLETQYF
CDR3 DNA: TGTGCCAGCAGCCCGGTGGGGAGCGGGGGACTAGAGACCCAGTACTTC

clone size: -
J gene: TRBJ1-2
V gene: TRBV28
D gene: -
CDR3 protein: CASRERDGYTF
CDR3 DNA: TGTGCCAGCAGGGAGAGGGATGGCTACACCTTC

clone size: -
J gene: TRBJ2-5
V gene: TRBV6-4
D gene: -
CDR3 protein: CASSDSAGARETQYF
CDR3 DNA: TGTGCCAGCAGTGACTCGGCGGGGGCGAGGGAGACCCAGTACTTC

clone size: -
J gene: TRBJ2-2
V gene: TRBV29-1
D gene: TRBD2
CDR3 protein: CSAGTSGSSGELFF
CDR3 DNA: TGCAGCGCCGGGACTAGCGGGAGCTCCGGGGAGCTGTTTTTT

clone size: -
J gene: TRBJ2-5
V gene: TRBV28
D gene: -
CDR3 protein: CASSFRGGGQTQYF
CDR3 DNA: TGTGCCAGCAGTTTCAGGGGTGGTGGACAGACCCAGTACTTC

clone size: -
J gene: TRBJ2-5
V gene: TRBV7-2
D gene: TRBD1
CDR3 protein: CASKQSVLRGRRGEETQYF
CDR3 DNA: TGTGCCAGCAAGCAATCCGTTTTAAGGGGGCGCCGAGGGGAAGAGACCCAGTACTTC